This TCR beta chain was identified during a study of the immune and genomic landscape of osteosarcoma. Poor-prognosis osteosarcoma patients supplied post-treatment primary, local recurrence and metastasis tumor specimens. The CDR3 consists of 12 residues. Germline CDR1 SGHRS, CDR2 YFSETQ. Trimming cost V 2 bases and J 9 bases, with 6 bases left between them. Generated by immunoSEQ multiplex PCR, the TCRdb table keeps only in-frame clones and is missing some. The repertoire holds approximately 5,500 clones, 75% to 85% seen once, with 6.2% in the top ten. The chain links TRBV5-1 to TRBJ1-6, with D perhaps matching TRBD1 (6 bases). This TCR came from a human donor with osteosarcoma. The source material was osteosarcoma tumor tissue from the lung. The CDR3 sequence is CASSLQGSPLHF. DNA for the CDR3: TGCGCCAGCAGCTTACAGGGTTCACCCCTCCACTTT.